The T cell receptor (beta chain) described here comes from a study of PD-1 blockade in classical Hodgkin lymphoma. Background on the study: Patients were dosed intravenously with nivolumab at 3 mg/kg every 2 weeks.

Sequenced by immunoSEQ multiplex PCR; TCRdb stores in-frame clones only, minus some. This table holds 57,000 or so clones, 88% found once. This clone was counted once. The antigen is not known. Broader study findings: The causes of the repertoire differences, possibly disease activity or prior therapy, remain undefined.

Every patient relapsed after autologous stem cell transplantation, and brentuximab vedotin exposure varied. Germline lookup yields CDR1 SGHVS and CDR2 FQNEAQ. Trimming at V came to 4 bases and at J to 2 bases, leaving 10 bases not matched to a gene. The CDR3 length is 18 residues. The receptor's source is a human donor with classical Hodgkin lymphoma. Here the sequenced sample was peripheral blood mononuclear cells (PBMCs), taken at baseline. V and J are TRBV7-8 and TRBJ2-3; 12 nucleotides line up with TRBD2. CDR3 sequence reads: CASSSGPSGGAFTDTQYF. CDR3 in DNA: TGTGCCAGCAGCTCGGGGCCTAGCGGGGGGGCCTTCACAGATACGCAGTATTTT.